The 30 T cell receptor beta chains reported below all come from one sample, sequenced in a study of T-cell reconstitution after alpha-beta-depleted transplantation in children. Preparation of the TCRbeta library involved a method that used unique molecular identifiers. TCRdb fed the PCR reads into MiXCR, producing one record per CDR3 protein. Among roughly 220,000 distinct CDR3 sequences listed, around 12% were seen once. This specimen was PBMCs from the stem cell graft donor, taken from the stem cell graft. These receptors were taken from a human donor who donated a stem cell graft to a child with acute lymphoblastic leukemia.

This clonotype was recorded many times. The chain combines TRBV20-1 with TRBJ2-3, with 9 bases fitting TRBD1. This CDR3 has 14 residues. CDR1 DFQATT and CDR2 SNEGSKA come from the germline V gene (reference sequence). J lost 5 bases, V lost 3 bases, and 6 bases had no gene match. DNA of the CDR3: TGCAGTGCTAGTCTCGGACAGGGGAAAGATACGCAGTATTTT. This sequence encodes CSASLGQGKDTQYF.

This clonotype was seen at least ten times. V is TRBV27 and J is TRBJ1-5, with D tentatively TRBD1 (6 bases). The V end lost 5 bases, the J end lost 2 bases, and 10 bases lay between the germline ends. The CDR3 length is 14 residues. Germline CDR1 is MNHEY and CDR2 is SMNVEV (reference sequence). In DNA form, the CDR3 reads TGTGCCAGCAGTGCAAACAGGGGCAATCAGCCCCAGCATTTT. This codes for CASSANRGNQPQHF.

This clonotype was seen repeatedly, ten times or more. DNA of the CDR3: TGTGCCAGCAGTCATGGGTCCTACAATGAGCAGTTCTTC. It codes for CASSHGSYNEQFF. The chain is built from TRBV6-2 or TRBV6-3 and TRBJ2-1; D remains unclear. V dropped 5 bases and J dropped 1 base, with 6 bases sitting between them. Germline V CDR1 and CDR2: MNHEY, SVGEGT. This CDR3 has 13 amino acids.

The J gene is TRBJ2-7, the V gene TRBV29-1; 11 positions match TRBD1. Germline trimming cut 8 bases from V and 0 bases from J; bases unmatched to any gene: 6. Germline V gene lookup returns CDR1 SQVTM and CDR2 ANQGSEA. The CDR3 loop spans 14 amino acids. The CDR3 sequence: CSRVGTGGSYEQYF. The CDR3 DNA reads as TGCAGCCGGGTGGGGACAGGGGGCTCCTACGAGCAGTACTTC.

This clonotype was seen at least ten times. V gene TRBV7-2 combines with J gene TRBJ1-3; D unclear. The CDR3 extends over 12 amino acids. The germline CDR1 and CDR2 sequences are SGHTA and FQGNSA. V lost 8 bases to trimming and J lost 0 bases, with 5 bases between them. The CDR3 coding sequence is TGTGCCAGCGCCAGCTCTGGAAACACCATATATTTT. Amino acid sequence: CASASSGNTIYF.

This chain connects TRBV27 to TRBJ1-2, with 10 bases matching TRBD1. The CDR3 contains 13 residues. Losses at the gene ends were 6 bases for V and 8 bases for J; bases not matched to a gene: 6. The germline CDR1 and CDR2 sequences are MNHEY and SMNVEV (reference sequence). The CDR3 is CASSDRDRGGYTF. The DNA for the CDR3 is TGTGCCAGCAGCGACCGGGACAGGGGCGGCTACACCTTC.

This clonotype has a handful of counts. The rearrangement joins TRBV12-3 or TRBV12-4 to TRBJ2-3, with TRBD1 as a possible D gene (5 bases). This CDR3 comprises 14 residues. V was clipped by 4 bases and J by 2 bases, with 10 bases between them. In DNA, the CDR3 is TGTGCCAGCAGTTATGACAGATACACAGATACGCAGTATTTT. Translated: CASSYDRYTDTQYF.

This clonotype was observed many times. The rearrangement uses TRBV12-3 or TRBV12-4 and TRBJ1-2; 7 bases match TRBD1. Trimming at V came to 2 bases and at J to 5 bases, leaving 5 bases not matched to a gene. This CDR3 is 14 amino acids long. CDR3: CASSLNSGGYGYTF. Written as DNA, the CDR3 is TGTGCCAGCAGTTTAAATTCAGGGGGGTATGGCTACACCTTC.

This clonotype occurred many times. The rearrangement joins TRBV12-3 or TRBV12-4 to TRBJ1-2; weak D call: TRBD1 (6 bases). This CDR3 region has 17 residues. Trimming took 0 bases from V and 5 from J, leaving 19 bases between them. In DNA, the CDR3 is TGTGCCAGCAGTTTAGCGCTGGTTGGGCAGGGGCGATATGGCTACACCTTC. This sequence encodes CASSLALVGQGRYGYTF.

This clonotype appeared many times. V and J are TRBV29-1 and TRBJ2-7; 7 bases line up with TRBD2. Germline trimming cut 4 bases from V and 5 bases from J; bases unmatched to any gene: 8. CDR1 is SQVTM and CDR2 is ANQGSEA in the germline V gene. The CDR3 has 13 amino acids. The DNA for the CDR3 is TGCAGCGTTGCCGGCGGGAGTAAGAACGAGCAGTACTTC. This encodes CSVAGGSKNEQYF.

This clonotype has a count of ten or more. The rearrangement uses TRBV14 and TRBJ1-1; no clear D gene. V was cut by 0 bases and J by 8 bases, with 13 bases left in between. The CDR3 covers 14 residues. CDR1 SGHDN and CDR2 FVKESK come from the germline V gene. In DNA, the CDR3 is TGTGCCAGCAGCCAAGATCCCCGAAGCGAGGAAGCTTTCTTT. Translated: CASSQDPRSEEAFF.

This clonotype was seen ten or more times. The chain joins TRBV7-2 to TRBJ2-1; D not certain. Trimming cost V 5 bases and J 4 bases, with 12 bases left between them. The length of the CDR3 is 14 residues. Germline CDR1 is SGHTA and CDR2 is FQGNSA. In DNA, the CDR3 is TGTGCCAGCAGCCCCGAAGCGTTTTACAATGAGCAGTTCTTC. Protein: CASSPEAFYNEQFF.

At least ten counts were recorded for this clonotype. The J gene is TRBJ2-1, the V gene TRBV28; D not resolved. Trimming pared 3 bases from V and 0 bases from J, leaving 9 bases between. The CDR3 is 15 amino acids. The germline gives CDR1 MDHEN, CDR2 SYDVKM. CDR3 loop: CASSFSADSYNEQFF. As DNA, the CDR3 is TGTGCCAGCAGTTTCAGCGCGGACTCCTACAATGAGCAGTTCTTC.

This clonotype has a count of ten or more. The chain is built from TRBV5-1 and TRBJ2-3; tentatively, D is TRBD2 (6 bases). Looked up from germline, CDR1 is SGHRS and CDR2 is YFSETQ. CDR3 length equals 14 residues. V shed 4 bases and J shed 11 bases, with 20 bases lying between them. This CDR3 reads CASSRDAPGGKQYF. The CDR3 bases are TGCGCCAGCAGCCGGGACGCGCCTGGGGGGAAGCAGTATTTT.

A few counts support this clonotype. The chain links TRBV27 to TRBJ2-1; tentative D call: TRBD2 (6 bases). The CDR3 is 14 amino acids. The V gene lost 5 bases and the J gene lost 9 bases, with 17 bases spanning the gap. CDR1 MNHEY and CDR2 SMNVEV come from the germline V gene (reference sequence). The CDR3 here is CASSPLQGLLEQFF. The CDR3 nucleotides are TGTGCCAGCAGTCCGCTCCAGGGACTTCTTGAGCAGTTCTTC.

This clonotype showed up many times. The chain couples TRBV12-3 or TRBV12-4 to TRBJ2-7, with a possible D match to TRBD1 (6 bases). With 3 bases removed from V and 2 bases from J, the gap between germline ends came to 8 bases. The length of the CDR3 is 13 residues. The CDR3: CASSFAGAYEQYF. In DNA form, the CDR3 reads TGTGCCAGCAGTTTTGCAGGGGCCTACGAGCAGTACTTC.

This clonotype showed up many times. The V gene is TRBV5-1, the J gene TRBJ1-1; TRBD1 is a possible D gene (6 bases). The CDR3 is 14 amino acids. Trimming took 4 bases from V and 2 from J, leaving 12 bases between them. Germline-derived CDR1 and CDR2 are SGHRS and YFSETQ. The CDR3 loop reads CASSEGGPNTEAFF. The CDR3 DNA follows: TGCGCCAGCAGCGAGGGGGGGCCCAACACTGAAGCTTTCTTT.

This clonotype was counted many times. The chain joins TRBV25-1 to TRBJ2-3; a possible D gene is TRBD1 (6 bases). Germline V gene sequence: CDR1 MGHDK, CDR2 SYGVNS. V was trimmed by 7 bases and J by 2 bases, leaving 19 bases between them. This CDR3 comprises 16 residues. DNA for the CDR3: TGTGCCAGCAAAACCCAAGACAGGTGGGACACAGATACGCAGTATTTT. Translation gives CASKTQDRWDTDTQYF.

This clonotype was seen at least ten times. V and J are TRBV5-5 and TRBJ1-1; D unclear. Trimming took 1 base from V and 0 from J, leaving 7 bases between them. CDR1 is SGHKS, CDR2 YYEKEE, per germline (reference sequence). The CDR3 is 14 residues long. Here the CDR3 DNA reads TGTGCCAGCAGCTTGACATCGATGAACACTGAAGCTTTCTTT. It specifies CASSLTSMNTEAFF.

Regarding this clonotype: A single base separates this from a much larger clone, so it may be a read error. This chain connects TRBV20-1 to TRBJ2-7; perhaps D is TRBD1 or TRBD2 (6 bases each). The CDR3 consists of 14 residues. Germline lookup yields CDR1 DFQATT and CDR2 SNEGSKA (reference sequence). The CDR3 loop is CSASTKQGGNEQSF. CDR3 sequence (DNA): TGCAGTGCTTCGACGAAACAGGGAGGTAACGAGCAGTCCTTC.

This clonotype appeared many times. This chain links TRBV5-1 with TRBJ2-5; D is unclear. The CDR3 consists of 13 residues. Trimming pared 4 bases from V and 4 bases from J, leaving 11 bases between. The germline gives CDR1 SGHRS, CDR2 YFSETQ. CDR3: CASSIQFTETQYF. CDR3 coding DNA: TGCGCCAGCAGCATTCAGTTCACAGAGACCCAGTACTTC.

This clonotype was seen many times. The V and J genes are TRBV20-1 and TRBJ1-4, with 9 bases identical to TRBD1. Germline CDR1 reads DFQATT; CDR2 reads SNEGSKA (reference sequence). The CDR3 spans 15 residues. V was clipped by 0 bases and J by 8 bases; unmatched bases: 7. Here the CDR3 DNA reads TGCAGTGCTAGAGATCTGCGGACAGGGGAAGAAAAACTGTTTTTT. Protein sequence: CSARDLRTGEEKLFF.

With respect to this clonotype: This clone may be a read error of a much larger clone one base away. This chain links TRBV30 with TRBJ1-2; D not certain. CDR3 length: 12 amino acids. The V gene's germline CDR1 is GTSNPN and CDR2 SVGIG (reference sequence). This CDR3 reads CAWSLRYYGDTF. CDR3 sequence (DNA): TGTGCCTGGAGCCTCCGCTACTATGGCGACACCTTC.

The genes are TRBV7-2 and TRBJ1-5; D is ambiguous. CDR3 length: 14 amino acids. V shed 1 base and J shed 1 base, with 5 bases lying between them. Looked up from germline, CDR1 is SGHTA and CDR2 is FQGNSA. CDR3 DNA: TGTGCCAGCAGCTTAGAGGCGAGCAATCAGCCCCAGCATTTT. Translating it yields CASSLEASNQPQHF.

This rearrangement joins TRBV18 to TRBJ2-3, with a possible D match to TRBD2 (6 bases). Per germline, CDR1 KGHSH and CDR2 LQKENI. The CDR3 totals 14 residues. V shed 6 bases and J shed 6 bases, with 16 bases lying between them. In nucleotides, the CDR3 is TGTGCCAGCTCCCGGATACAACGGGGGGATACGCAGTATTTT. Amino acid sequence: CASSRIQRGDTQYF.

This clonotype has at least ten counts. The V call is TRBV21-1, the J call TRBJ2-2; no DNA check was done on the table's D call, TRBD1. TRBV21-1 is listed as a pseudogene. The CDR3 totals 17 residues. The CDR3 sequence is CASSKWSGTANTGELFF. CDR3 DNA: TGTGCCAGCAGCAAATGGTCTGGGACAGCGAACACCGGGGAGCTGTTTTTT.

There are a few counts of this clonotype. The CDR3 DNA reads TGTGCCAGCAGCTCGGGTCGATCGAGCCGTGCGGGCGGCTACACCTTC. Residues: CASSSGRSSRAGGYTF. V and J are TRBV7-2 and TRBJ1-2; D not resolved. This CDR3 has 16 amino acids. Germline CDR1 SGHTA, CDR2 FQGNSA. V was trimmed by 4 bases and J by 8 bases, leaving 23 bases between them.

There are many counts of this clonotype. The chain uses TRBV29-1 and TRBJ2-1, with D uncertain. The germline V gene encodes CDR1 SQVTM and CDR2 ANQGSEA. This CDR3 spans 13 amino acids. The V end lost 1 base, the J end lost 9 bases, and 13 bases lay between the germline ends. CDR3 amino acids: CSVEALGFSEQFF. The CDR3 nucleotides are TGCAGCGTTGAAGCCCTGGGATTTAGTGAGCAGTTCTTC.

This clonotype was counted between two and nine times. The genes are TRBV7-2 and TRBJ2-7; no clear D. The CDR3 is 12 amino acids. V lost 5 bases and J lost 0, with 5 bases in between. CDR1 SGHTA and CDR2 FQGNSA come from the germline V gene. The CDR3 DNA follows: TGTGCCAGCAGCGTCTACTCCTACGAGCAGTACTTC. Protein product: CASSVYSYEQYF. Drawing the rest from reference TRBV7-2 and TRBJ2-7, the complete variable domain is GAGVSQSPSNKVTEKGKDVELRCDPISGHTALYWYRQSLGQGLEFLIYFQGNSAPDKSGLPSDRFSAERTGGSVSTLTIQRTQQEDSAVYLCASSVYSYEQYFGPGTRLTVT.

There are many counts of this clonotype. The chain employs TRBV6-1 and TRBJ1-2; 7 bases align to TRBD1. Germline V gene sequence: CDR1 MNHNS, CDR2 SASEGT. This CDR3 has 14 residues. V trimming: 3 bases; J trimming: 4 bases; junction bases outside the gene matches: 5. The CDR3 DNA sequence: TGTGCCAGCAGTGAGACAGACAGGGCCTATGGCTACACCTTC. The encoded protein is CASSETDRAYGYTF.